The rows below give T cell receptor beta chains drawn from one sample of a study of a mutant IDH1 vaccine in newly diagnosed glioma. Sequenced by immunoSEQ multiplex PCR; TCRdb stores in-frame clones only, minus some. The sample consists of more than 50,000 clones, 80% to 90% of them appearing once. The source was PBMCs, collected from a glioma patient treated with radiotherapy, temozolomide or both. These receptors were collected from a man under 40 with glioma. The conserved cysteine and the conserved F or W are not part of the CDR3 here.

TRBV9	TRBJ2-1	ASSATSSYNEQF
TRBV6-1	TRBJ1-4	ASSEGTGFEKLF
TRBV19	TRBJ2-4	ASSIGTGTELAKNIQY
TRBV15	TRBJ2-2	ATSAQGLNTGELF
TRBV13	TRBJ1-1	ASNRAGLMNTEAF
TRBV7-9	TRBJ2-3	ASSLVRGIARDTQY
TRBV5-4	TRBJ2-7	ASSLEPGHHYEQY
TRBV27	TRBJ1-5	ASSDRGGINQPQH
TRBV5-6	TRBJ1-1	ASSRITVNTEAF
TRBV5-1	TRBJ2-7	ASSPDRGFYEQY
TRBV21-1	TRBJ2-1	AHAGSGPSSYNEQF
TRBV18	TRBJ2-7	ASSPPPEGYYEQY
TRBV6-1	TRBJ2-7	ASSEGQGAYEQY
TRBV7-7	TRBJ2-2	ASSSRGFTGELF
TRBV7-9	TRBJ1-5	ASSLGGLVTQPQH
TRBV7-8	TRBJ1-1	ASSKQGLAAF
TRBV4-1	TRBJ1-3	ASSWTGGASKYGNTIY
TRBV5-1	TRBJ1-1	ASSLDVSMNTEAF
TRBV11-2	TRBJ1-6	ASSPDYRGSPLH
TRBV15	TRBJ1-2	ATSRDRGKGHGYT
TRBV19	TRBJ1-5	ASSWGTGVQPQH
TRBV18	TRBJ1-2	ASSPGRVDGYT
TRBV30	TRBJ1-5	AWSADSNQPQH
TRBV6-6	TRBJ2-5	ASGRREQETQY
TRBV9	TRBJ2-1	ASSVRSGGQF
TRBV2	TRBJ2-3	ASRAKQGLVDTQY
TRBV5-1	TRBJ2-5	ASSGGSGGFQETQY
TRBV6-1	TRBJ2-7	ASSSTGEVFYEQY